Following are 15 T cell receptor beta chains from one sample sequenced in a study of cytomegalovirus exposure and HLA in healthy donors. The PCR made use of 60 Vbeta and 13 Jbeta primers. Sequenced by immunoSEQ multiplex PCR; TCRdb stores in-frame clones only, minus some. Of around 120,000 clones in the sample, 74% were seen once. Sequencing was done on a sample of PBMCs. The receptor set was obtained from a man over 45 in good health and CMV-seropositive.

The chain uses TRBV7-9 and TRBJ2-7; D is perhaps TRBD1 (5 bases). V lost 1 base to trimming and J lost 5 bases, with 12 bases between them. In germline, CDR1 is SEHNR, CDR2 FQNEAQ (reference sequence). The CDR3 spans 14 residues. As DNA, the CDR3 is TGTGCCAGCAGCTTAGAGGCAACAGGTGACGAGCAGTACTTC. Encoded protein: CASSLEATGDEQYF.

The rearrangement uses TRBV6-1 and TRBJ2-7; 11 bases align to TRBD1. The J segment lost 3 bases and the V segment lost 0 bases, leaving 1 base of the junction unmatched. Germline values: CDR1 MNHNS, CDR2 SASEGT. CDR3 size: 15 residues. The CDR3 coding sequence is TGTGCCAGCAGTGAAGCAGGGACAGGGGGCTACGAGCAGTACTTC. This encodes CASSEAGTGGYEQYF.

The chain joins TRBV4-1 to TRBJ2-5, with 12 bases aligning to TRBD2. V dropped 8 bases and J dropped 5; count of bases not matched to a gene: 9. The V gene's germline CDR1 is MGHRA and CDR2 YSYEKL. The CDR3 is made up of 15 amino acids. DNA for the CDR3: TGCGCCAGCGCCGGACTAGCGGGGCCGGGGGAGACCCAGTACTTC. Amino acids: CASAGLAGPGETQYF.

The genes are TRBV21-1 and TRBJ2-5; no DNA check was done on the table's D call, TRBD2. The last part of the DNA fits TRBJ2-7 better; the J call may be wrong. TRBV21-1 is a pseudogene. The CDR3 has 16 amino acids. This CDR3 reads CASSKAHKRATYEQYF. In DNA, the CDR3 is TGTGCCAGCAGCAAAGCGCATAAGCGGGCAACCTACGAGCAGTACTTC.

The genes are TRBV4-1 and TRBJ1-2, with D tentatively TRBD1 (5 bases). The CDR3 loop spans 20 amino acids. V lost 0 bases and J lost 3, with 26 bases in between. Looked up from germline, CDR1 is MGHRA and CDR2 is YSYEKL. CDR3 in DNA: TGCGCCAGCAGCCAAGATGCCTGGATGGGCCTCGGCAGGGTTGACTATGGCTACACCTTC. It translates to CASSQDAWMGLGRVDYGYTF.

The chain has TRBV19 and TRBJ1-5; D gene unclear. This CDR3 has 15 amino acids. CDR1 and CDR2 from the germline V gene are LNHDA and SQIVND (reference sequence). V dropped 5 bases and J dropped 1 base, with 12 bases sitting between them. In DNA, the CDR3 is TGTGCCAGTAGTGTAACAGCCTCAAGCAATCAGCCCCAGCATTTT. Encoded protein: CASSVTASSNQPQHF.

This clone came up a few times. The chain joins TRBV27 to TRBJ1-2, with D tentatively TRBD1 (6 bases). The germline V and J ends were trimmed by 4 bases and 1 base, with 22 bases remaining between them. The length of the CDR3 is 18 residues. The germline V gene encodes CDR1 MNHEY and CDR2 SMNVEV (reference sequence). Here the CDR3 DNA reads TGTGCCAGCAGTTCGAACTCTAGGGGGTTGAGCTTTAACTATGGCTACACCTTC. Translated: CASSSNSRGLSFNYGYTF.

This clone was seen only a few times. V is TRBV28 and J is TRBJ1-2; 7 positions agree with TRBD1. From germline, CDR1 is MDHEN and CDR2 SYDVKM. With 4 bases clipped from V and 5 bases from J, the junction kept 4 bases outside the gene matches. The CDR3 has 13 residues. The CDR3 reads CASSSGGSYGYTF. The CDR3, as DNA: TGTGCCAGCAGTTCAGGGGGAAGTTATGGCTACACCTTC.

The chain combines TRBV5-1 with TRBJ2-5, with D perhaps matching TRBD2 (7 bases). Trimming removed 1 base at V and 3 bases at J, with 13 bases between. Germline V gene sequence: CDR1 SGHRS, CDR2 YFSETQ. There are 15 residues in the CDR3. The CDR3 DNA reads TGCGCCAGCAGCTTGACAGGGAGGGGTGAAGAGACCCAGTACTTC. As protein: CASSLTGRGEETQYF.

The gene calls are TRBV5-1 and TRBJ2-5; maybe TRBD2 (5 bases). CDR1 is SGHRS and CDR2 is YFSETQ in the germline V gene. The length of the CDR3 is 16 residues. Trimming cost V 2 bases and J 0 bases, with 14 bases left between them. The CDR3 DNA follows: TGCGCCAGCAGCTTATCCCCGAAGCGGAACCAAGAGACCCAGTACTTC. This codes for CASSLSPKRNQETQYF.

The chain carries TRBV6-6 and TRBJ1-4; 7 nucleotides match TRBD1. The trim removed 2 bases at V and 8 bases at J, leaving 5 bases unmatched. Germline CDR1 MNHNY, CDR2 SVGAGI (reference sequence). This CDR3 spans 14 amino acids. The CDR3 DNA reads as TGTGCCAGCAGTTACGACAGGGTGGGGGAAAAACTGTTTTTT. Translation gives CASSYDRVGEKLFF.

The chain is built from TRBV2 and TRBJ1-1; 10 bases fit TRBD1. The junction had 2 bases not matched to a gene; V was cut back by 6 bases and J by 4 bases. The CDR3 runs to 13 residues. Looked up from germline, CDR1 is SNHLY and CDR2 is FYNNEI. CDR3 residues: CASSRDRGTEAFF. The CDR3 bases are TGTGCCAGCAGCCGGGACAGGGGCACTGAAGCTTTCTTT.

This clone was counted once. The chain links TRBV28 to TRBJ2-1; D ambiguous. There are 15 residues in the CDR3. CDR1 and CDR2 from the germline V gene are MDHEN and SYDVKM. The germline V and J ends were trimmed by 5 bases and 5 bases, with 16 bases remaining between them. The CDR3 DNA sequence: TGTGCCAGCAGTCCTGGCAGGCGTCTGAACAATGAGCAGTTCTTC. Translating it yields CASSPGRRLNNEQFF.

In DNA form, the CDR3 reads TGTGCCAGCCACGGGTTCCTGAACACTGAAGCTTTCTTT. Its protein is CASHGFLNTEAFF. The chain uses TRBV6-1 and TRBJ1-1; D unresolved. CDR3 length: 13 amino acids. Deletions cut 8 bases from V and 0 bases from J, with 10 bases between. Germline loops: CDR1 MNHNS, CDR2 SASEGT.

J is TRBJ2-3 and V is TRBV7-9, with 12 bases that match TRBD2. In germline, CDR1 is SEHNR, CDR2 FQNEAQ (reference sequence). Trimming at V came to 5 bases and at J to 6 bases, leaving 9 bases not matched to a gene. This CDR3 spans 16 amino acids. The CDR3 here is CASSPRLAGERDTQYF. The CDR3 nucleotides are TGTGCCAGCAGCCCAAGACTAGCGGGAGAACGGGATACGCAGTATTTT.